This T cell receptor (beta chain) was documented in a study of shared clonotypes between healthy human individuals. Regarding the study as a whole: The study found lower generation probabilities in non-shared clonotypes than in those shared by all four donors.

CDR1 and CDR2 from the germline V gene are SGHRS and YFSETQ. The CDR3 has 16 amino acids. The V and J ends lost 4 bases and 1 base respectively, with 16 bases between them. On this clone itself: What it binds is not known.

Clones were read by immunoSEQ multiplex PCR, and TCRdb kept only the in-frame ones, dropping some. The profile covers roughly 1,500,000 clones, with nearly 99% appearing a single time and roughly 0.42% taken by the ten largest. Sequencing input: naive CD4+ T cells sorted from blood. The subset: CD45RA+ positively selected. The clonotype originates from a young man in good health. V usage is TRBV5-1 and J usage is TRBJ2-3; D is perhaps TRBD1 (6 bases). The CDR3 spells CASSPNSGVGTDTQYF. In nucleotides, the CDR3 is TGCGCCAGCAGCCCGAACTCAGGGGTGGGCACAGATACGCAGTATTTT.